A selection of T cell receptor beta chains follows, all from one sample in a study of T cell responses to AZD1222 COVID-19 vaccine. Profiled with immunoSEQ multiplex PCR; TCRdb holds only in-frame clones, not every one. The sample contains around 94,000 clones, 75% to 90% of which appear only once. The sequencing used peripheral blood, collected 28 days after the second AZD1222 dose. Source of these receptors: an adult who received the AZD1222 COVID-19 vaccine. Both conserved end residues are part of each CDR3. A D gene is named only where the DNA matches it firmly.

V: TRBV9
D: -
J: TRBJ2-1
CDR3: CASSVGFDEQFF
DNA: TGTGCCAGCAGCGTAGGGTTCGATGAGCAGTTCTTC

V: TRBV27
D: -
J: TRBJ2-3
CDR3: CASSFRVGTDTQYF
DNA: TGTGCCAGCAGTTTCAGGGTGGGGACAGATACGCAGTATTTT

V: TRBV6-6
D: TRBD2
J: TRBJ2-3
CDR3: CASSRILLAGEGDTQYF
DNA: TGTGCCAGCAGTCGAATCTTACTAGCGGGAGAGGGAGATACGCAGTATTTT

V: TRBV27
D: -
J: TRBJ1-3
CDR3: CASYPGVNPGNTIYF
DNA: TGTGCCAGCTATCCAGGGGTAAATCCTGGAAACACCATATATTTT

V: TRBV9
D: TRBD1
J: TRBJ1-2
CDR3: CASSPGTGVYGYTF
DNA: TGTGCCAGCAGTCCCGGGACAGGGGTCTATGGCTACACCTTC

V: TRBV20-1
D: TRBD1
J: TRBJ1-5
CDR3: CSASWGQLGQPQHF
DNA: TGCAGTGCTAGTTGGGGACAGTTAGGTCAGCCCCAGCATTTT

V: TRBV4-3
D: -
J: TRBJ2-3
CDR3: CASSQRLSPSDTQYF
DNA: TGCGCCAGCAGCCAAAGACTGTCTCCTAGCGATACGCAGTATTTT

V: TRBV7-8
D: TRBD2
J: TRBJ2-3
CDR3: CASSSRVGGSRGEDTQYF
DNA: TGTGCCAGCAGCTCCCGGGTGGGGGGGAGCCGAGGTGAAGATACGCAGTATTTT

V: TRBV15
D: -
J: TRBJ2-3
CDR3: CATSNPGSSTDTQYF
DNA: TGTGCCACCAGCAACCCCGGGTCCAGCACAGATACGCAGTATTTT

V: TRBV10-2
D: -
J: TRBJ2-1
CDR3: CASRKSRIGLQFF
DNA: TGCGCCAGCAGGAAGTCCCGGATAGGATTGCAGTTCTTC

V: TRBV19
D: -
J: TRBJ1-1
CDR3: CASTRAEAFF
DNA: TGTGCCAGTACCAGGGCTGAAGCTTTCTTT

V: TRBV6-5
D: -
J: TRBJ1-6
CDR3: CASRDTGGGSPLHF
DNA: TGTGCCAGCAGGGACACCGGGGGCGGTTCACCCCTCCACTTT

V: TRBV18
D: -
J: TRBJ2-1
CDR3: CASSPSEGSGQFF
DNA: TGTGCCAGCTCCCCATCGGAGGGCAGCGGGCAGTTCTTC

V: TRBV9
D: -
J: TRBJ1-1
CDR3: CASSPRTGAPLNTEAFF
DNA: TGTGCCAGCAGCCCTAGGACGGGAGCACCTTTAAACACTGAAGCTTTCTTT

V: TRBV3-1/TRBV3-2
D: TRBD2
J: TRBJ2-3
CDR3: CASSQDPAGGDTQYF
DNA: TGTGCCAGCAGCCAAGACCCAGCGGGGGGGGATACGCAGTATTTT